The rows below give T cell receptor beta chains drawn from one sample of a study of T cell clonotyping in hematopoietic cell transplantation. Profiled with immunoSEQ multiplex PCR; TCRdb holds only in-frame clones, not every one. The sample records some 4,000 clones, approximately 86% being singletons. The specimen was peripheral blood mononuclear cells, collected 180 days after allogeneic stem cell transplant. The receptors here all came from a male patient between 55 and 70 years old who had an allogeneic stem cell transplant from an unrelated donor, so T cells may come from the graft donor. Some clones in this sample may be carry-over from other donors' samples. The CDR3 runs from the conserved cysteine through the conserved F or W. A D gene is named only where the DNA matches it firmly. Clone size appears in some rows only: once, few, many, or a class for an expanded clone.

v_gene,d_gene,abundance,j_gene,CDR3nt,CDR3aa
TRBV2,NA,NA,TRBJ2-6,TGTGCCAGCACTGGGACACCCCGCTCTGGGGCCAACGTCCTGACTTTC,CASTGTPRSGANVLTF
TRBV6-1,NA,NA,TRBJ2-7,TGTGCCAGCAGACGACTTTTCGACAGCTCCTACGAGCAGTACTTC,CASRRLFDSSYEQYF
TRBV5-1,NA,once,TRBJ1-5,TGCGCCAGCAGCTTGGCTCCGGGTGGCAATCAGCCCCAGCATTTT,CASSLAPGGNQPQHF
TRBV2,TRBD1,NA,TRBJ2-7,TGTGCCAGCAGATTACGGCTCCACAGGACAGGGCCAACCTACGAGCAGTACTTC,CASRLRLHRTGPTYEQYF
TRBV6-1,TRBD1,NA,TRBJ1-5,TGTGCCAGCGCGGGACAGGGTAATCAGCCCCAGCATTTT,CASAGQGNQPQHF
TRBV5-3,TRBD1,NA,TRBJ2-7,TGTGCCAGAAGCCCGGCCGGGACAGGGTACGAGCAGTACTTC,CARSPAGTGYEQYF
TRBV5-4,TRBD2,NA,TRBJ2-7,TGTGCCAGCAGCTTAGGGCCACTAGCGGGAAGCTCCTACGAGCAGTACTTC,CASSLGPLAGSSYEQYF
TRBV25-1,NA,NA,TRBJ2-4,TGTGCCAGCAGTGAATCTGGGAGCCTAGCCAAAAACATTCAGTACTTC,CASSESGSLAKNIQYF
TRBV5-5,TRBD1,NA,TRBJ1-5,TGTGCCAGCAGTTGGGACAGGGGCGGCAATCAGCCCCAGCATTTT,CASSWDRGGNQPQHF
TRBV25-1,NA,once,TRBJ2-1,TGTGCCAGCAGTGAGATAAGCCTGGGCAATGAGCAGTTCTTC,CASSEISLGNEQFF
TRBV27,NA,NA,TRBJ2-3,TGTGCCAGCAGCCTCGGGGCAGCTTCCACAGATACGCAGTATTTT,CASSLGAASTDTQYF
TRBV5-4,NA,NA,TRBJ1-4,TGTGCCAGCAGCTTGGCCGGCGGGGGTGGGGAAAAACTGTTTTTT,CASSLAGGGGEKLFF
TRBV30,NA,NA,TRBJ2-4,TGTGCCTGGAGTGTAGTCCTTGACAGCGTTAACATTCAGTACTTC,CAWSVVLDSVNIQYF
TRBV30,TRBD1,NA,TRBJ1-2,TGTGCCTGGAGTGTACATAACAGGGGCTACTATGGCTACACCTTC,CAWSVHNRGYYGYTF
TRBV11-3,NA,NA,TRBJ2-1,TGTGCCAGCAGCTTAGATCTGGGGGATGAGCAGTTCTTC,CASSLDLGDEQFF
TRBV30,TRBD1,NA,TRBJ2-2,TGTGCCTGGAGTGTCAGAGGGGGCGCCGGGGAGCTGTTTTTT,CAWSVRGGAGELFF
TRBV6-6,NA,NA,TRBJ2-2,TGTGCCAGCAGTCGCCGAGGGGGGGAGTACACCGGGGAGCTGTTTTTT,CASSRRGGEYTGELFF